A selection of T cell receptor beta chains follows, all from one sample in a study of T cell responses to AZD1222 COVID-19 vaccine. The protocol was immunoSEQ multiplex PCR, while the TCRdb copy is restricted to in-frame clones and leaves out a portion. The table lists some 100,000 clones, around 87% of them singletons. The sample consisted of peripheral blood, taken 28 days after the second AZD1222 dose. The receptors were gathered from an adult who received the AZD1222 COVID-19 vaccine. Both conserved end residues are trimmed from each CDR3. Fields, in order: V gene, clone size, CDR3 protein. Clone size, where shown, is once, few, many, or a class for clones that have expanded.

TRBV19	NA	ASSPVNNSPLH
TRBV7-2	once	ASSSDGLYRDEQY
TRBV6-5	NA	ASSYGTSGGYEQY
TRBV19	NA	ASSMGQAKPQH
TRBV4-3	NA	ASRGQGNTQY
TRBV6-5	NA	ASSPTNRGRRGYT
TRBV12-3/TRBV12-4	NA	ASRDRRKETQY
TRBV5-8	once	ASSGGQGFGTEAF
TRBV6-1	NA	ASSVSTGHGNQPQH
TRBV7-9	few	ASSPQGGDYGYT
TRBV28	NA	ASSPSGTGAGTYEQY
TRBV27	NA	ASTPTSGVDTQY
TRBV10-3	NA	AISELGGLQTQY
TRBV13	NA	ASSLGQREVRTQY
TRBV7-9	NA	ASILGPSFHNEQF
TRBV6-4	NA	ASSDGTGDTGELF
TRBV18	NA	ASSPPTRDKSSYFMGTDTQY
TRBV7-9	few	ASSLDVRDRPEETQY
TRBV5-6	NA	ASSRLAGGTYEQY
TRBV18	NA	ASSPSSSTVEQY
TRBV3-1/TRBV3-2	NA	ASSPAASLREQY
TRBV5-6	NA	ASQGGSSYEQY
TRBV4-3	NA	ASSQELQSNYGYT
TRBV14	NA	ASSRDRREAF
TRBV5-1	NA	ASRTGPYSNQPQH
TRBV4-1	once	ASSQGRWRNQPQH
TRBV6-5	few	ASSSDRGGVGELF
TRBV6-2/TRBV6-3	NA	ASSYRGLNTEAF
TRBV5-1	once	ASSSGQYQETQY